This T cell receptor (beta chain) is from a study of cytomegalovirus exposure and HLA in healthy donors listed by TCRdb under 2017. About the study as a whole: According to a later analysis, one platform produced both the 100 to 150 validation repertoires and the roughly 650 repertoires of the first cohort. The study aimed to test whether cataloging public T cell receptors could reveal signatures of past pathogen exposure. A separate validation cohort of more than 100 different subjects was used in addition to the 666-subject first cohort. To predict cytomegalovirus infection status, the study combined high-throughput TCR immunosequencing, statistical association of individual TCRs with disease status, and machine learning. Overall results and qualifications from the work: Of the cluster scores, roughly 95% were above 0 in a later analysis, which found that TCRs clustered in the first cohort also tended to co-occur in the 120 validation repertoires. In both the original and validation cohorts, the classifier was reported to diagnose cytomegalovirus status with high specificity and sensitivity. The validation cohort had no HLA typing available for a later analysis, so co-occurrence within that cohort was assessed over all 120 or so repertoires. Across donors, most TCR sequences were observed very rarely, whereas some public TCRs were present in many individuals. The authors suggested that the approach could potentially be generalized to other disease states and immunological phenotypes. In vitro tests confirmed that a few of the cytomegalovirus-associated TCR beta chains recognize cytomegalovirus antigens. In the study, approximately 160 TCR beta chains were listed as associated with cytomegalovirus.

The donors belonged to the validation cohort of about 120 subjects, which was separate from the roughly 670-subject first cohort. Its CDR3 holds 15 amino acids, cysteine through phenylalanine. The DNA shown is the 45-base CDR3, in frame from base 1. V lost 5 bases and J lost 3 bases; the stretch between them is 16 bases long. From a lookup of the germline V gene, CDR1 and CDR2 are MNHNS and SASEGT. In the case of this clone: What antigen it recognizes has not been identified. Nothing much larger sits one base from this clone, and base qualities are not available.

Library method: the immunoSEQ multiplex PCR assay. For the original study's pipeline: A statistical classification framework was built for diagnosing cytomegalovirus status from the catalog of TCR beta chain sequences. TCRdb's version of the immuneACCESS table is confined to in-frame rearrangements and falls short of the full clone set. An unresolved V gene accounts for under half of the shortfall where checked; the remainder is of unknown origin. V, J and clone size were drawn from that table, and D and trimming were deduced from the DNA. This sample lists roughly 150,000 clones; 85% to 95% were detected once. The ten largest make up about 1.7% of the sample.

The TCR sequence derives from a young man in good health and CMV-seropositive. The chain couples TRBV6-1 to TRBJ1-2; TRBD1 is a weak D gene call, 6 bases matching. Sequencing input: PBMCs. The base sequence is TGTGCCAGCAGTTCACCGACAGGTTTTTACTATGGCTACACCTTC. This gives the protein CASSSPTGFYYGYTF.